This is a list of T cell receptor beta chains from one sample in a study of blood T cell repertoires in COVID-19. Libraries were prepared by immunoSEQ multiplex PCR; TCRdb keeps only in-frame clonotypes and omits some of them. This table has over 150,000 clones, 87% appearing once. Specimen: peripheral blood. The receptors stem from a woman in her fifties or sixties who had recovered from COVID-19. The CDR3 runs from the conserved cysteine through the conserved F or W. Each record gives: V gene, CDR3 protein.

v_gene: TRBV11-2; CDR3aa: CASSLRTGGGVPEAFF
v_gene: TRBV10-3; CDR3aa: CAISGGNSPGELFF
v_gene: TRBV12-5; CDR3aa: CASGLDLAQFF
v_gene: TRBV2; CDR3aa: CASVNRGSSAFF
v_gene: TRBV10-1; CDR3aa: CASSVAEETQYF
v_gene: TRBV7-9; CDR3aa: CASSLGGGAATSTDTQYF
v_gene: TRBV5-1; CDR3aa: CASSLGTSGGGNEQFF
v_gene: TRBV30; CDR3aa: CAWSVRTGLSEKLFF
v_gene: TRBV9; CDR3aa: CASSVAPYHRASNTGELFF
v_gene: TRBV9; CDR3aa: CASSAGTGKSEKLFF
v_gene: TRBV9; CDR3aa: CASSVDREPYTF
v_gene: TRBV6-5; CDR3aa: CASSSQGKPQHF
v_gene: TRBV7-9; CDR3aa: CASSSPTGGEETQYF
v_gene: TRBV11-2; CDR3aa: CASSLVRSGEQFF
v_gene: TRBV28; CDR3aa: CASSLEWDTQYF
v_gene: TRBV7-9; CDR3aa: CASRPGRDEAFF
v_gene: TRBV6-2/TRBV6-3; CDR3aa: CASSQQQGTPLHF
v_gene: TRBV5-1; CDR3aa: CASSGGTGRVEQYF
v_gene: TRBV7-8; CDR3aa: CASSGTGLFSGNTIYF
v_gene: TRBV21-1; CDR3aa: CASNRLVIQGYEQYF
v_gene: TRBV7-2; CDR3aa: CASSRTVYNSPLHF
v_gene: TRBV19; CDR3aa: CASSITGVDRNTGELFF
v_gene: TRBV12-3/TRBV12-4; CDR3aa: CASSFGVNYGYTF
v_gene: TRBV7-9; CDR3aa: CASSGDRVQNIQYF
v_gene: TRBV5-6; CDR3aa: CASSAAGYEQYF
v_gene: TRBV10-3; CDR3aa: CAIGTGGDQPQHF
v_gene: TRBV28; CDR3aa: CASSGAGAYGYTF
v_gene: TRBV19; CDR3aa: CASKRGQTGNTIYF
v_gene: TRBV7-3; CDR3aa: CASSPYRQGGTDTQYF
v_gene: TRBV7-8; CDR3aa: CASSPMGTGFMNTEAFF
v_gene: TRBV28; CDR3aa: CASSLSPGTPSSYEQYF
v_gene: TRBV2; CDR3aa: CATSGAYQETQYF
v_gene: TRBV7-8; CDR3aa: CASSLPVSKNIQYF
v_gene: TRBV23-1; CDR3aa: CASRGDTGLDF
v_gene: TRBV6-5; CDR3aa: CASSFQGAEDEQYF
v_gene: TRBV5-6; CDR3aa: CASSLAGGNSPLHF
v_gene: TRBV24-1; CDR3aa: CATSDQSGGALETQYF
v_gene: TRBV6-2/TRBV6-3; CDR3aa: CASSYEGKGRGYTF